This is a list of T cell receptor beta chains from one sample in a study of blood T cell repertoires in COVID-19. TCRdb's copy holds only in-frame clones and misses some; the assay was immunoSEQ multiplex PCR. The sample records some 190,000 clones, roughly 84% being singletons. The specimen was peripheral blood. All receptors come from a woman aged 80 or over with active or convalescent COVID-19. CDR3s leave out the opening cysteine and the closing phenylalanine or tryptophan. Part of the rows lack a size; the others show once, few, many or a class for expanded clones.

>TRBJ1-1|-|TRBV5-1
ASSLEGANTEAF
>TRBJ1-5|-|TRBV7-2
ASSLARRVDQPQH
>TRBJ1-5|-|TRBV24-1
ATSDPYQPQH
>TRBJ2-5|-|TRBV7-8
ASSPTLGEVETQY
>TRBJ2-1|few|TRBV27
ASSQQSPSGSGNEQF
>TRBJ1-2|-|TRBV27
ASSYGQGAGGYT
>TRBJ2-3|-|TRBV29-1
SVEDKTFSTDTQY
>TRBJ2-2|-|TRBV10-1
ASSVGLAGELF
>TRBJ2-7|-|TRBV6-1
ASSEGAGRTKYEQY
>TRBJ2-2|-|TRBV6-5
ASPRAAGGELF
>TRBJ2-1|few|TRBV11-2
ASSRGGRATFSSYNEQF
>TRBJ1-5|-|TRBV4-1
ASSQGSTGSLRPQH
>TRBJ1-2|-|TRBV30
AWSVGRGYT
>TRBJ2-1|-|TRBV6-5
ASSYSLSAGGSQF
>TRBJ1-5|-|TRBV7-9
ASSQYRGREFGQPQH
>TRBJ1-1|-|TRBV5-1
ASSGAGDRAF
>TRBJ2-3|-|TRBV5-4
ASSLQGAVNTQY
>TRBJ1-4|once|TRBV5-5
ASSWANEKLF
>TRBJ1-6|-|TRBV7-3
ASSSQGSNSPLH
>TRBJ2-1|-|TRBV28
ASSPPGQGYNEQF
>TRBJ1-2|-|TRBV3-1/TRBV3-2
ASRQGAGYGYT
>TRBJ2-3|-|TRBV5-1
ASSSLAGSITDTQY
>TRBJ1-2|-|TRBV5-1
ASRRGTSNYGYT
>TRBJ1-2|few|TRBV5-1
ASRDTGTPTHGYT
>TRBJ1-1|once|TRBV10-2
ASSWDRVYEAF
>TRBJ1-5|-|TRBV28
ASSSTGEMHQPQH
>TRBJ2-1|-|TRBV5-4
ASSGLPGGSYNEQF
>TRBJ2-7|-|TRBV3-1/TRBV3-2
ASSQDGRRGAAQY
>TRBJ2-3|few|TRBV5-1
ASSLRPAGGRSTDTQY
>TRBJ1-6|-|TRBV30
AWSVFGSGSGGNSPLH
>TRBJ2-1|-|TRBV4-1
ASSLRQLLNNEQF
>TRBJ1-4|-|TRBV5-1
ASSLPQGKESQTNEKLF
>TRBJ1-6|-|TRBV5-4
ASSDYRSSYNSPLH
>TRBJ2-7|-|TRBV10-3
AMRDRGREQY
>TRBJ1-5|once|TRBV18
ASSSDRAGSNQPQH
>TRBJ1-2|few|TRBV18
ASSPTRTEDGYT
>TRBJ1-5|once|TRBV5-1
ASSLGGDKPQH
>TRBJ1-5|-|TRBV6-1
ASSEGQGLGQPQH
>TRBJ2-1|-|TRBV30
AWELAGRSYNEQF
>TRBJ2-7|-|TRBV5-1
ASSLEGSGQY
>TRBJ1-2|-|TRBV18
ASSPEGDFSYGYT
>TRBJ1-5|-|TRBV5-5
ASSSGEGGGH
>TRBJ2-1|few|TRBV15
ATSRESPAAVGFNEQF
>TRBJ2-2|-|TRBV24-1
ATGLTLTGELF
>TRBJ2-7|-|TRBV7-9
ASSQMTESYEQY
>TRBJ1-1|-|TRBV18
ASSPNSGGIAEAF
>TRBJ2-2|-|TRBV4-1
ASSQGWGPTGELF
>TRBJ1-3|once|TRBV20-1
SASKEWAGAMNSGNTIY
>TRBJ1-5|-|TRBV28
ASSRTLRFNQPQH
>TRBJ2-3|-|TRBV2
ASSEVGPQY
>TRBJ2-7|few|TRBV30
AWGGQAGEQY